This T cell receptor (beta chain) was sequenced during a study of shared clonotypes between healthy human individuals (dated by TCRdb to 2019 to 2021). General notes on the study: The cohort included three men and a couple of women between 18 and 49 years of age. For each donor, CD4 naive and CD4 memory were each run on three plates, CD8 naive on two plates, and CD8 memory on one plate. To estimate repertoire size and how much clonotype sharing occurs between individuals, the study deeply sequenced the blood TCR repertoires of several healthy adults. To increase sequencing depth and limit assay-specific biases, different laboratories used diverse techniques to prepare libraries and sequence TCR repertoires. Leukapheresis yielded between about 0.85 and 10 billion PBMCs per donor.

For CDR1 and CDR2, the germline V gene (reference sequence) lists WNHNN and SYGVQD. The cysteine opens and the phenylalanine closes a CDR3 of 15 amino acids. The CDR3 DNA has 45 bases and is translated from base 1. V and J lose 10 bases and 2 bases, and a span of 20 bases separates them. Broad study findings and their caveats: Because the study included a small number of donors, the genetic and exposure-history diversity represented was limited. Only blood was sampled, and tissue TCR repertoires likely differ from those in blood. Pairwise subsampling indicated that sequencing depth was expected to affect the degree of clonotype sharing among donors. Roughly 5.2% of naive CD4, 3.5% of naive CD8, approximately 2.2% of memory CD4, and about 0.4% of memory CD8 clonotypes were shared across a few donors. Naive subsets generally had larger estimated clonotype richness than memory subsets. Incomplete sequencing was indicated by rarefaction of sorted-subset datasets, despite the large sequencing depth. Higher generation probabilities were observed for clonotypes shared by all four sorted-subset donors than for non-shared clonotypes.

Concerning this clone itself: Its antigen is not yet known. No per-base quality is available; no much larger clone lies one base away.

Donors were healthy HIV-negative adults with no recently reported acute infections or vaccinations. All donors were Caucasian adults living in Nashville, Tennessee, USA. Magnetic negative selection was used to enrich CD4+ T cells, after which naive cells were positively selected on CD45RA and the negative fraction became the memory subset. Blood was collected by leukapheresis, and PBMCs were isolated by Ficoll-Histopaque density gradient centrifugation and then cryopreserved in liquid nitrogen vapor phase. Analytical flow cytometry was used to check the purity and quantity of every magnetically sorted T cell population. Genomic DNA was isolated from every sorted fraction and measured by UV absorbance on a Nanodrop 2000c. TCR CDR3 regions were amplified from genomic DNA by multiplex PCR using the deep immunoSEQ assay. Extracted genomic DNA from each cell subset was distributed evenly across all wells of several immunoSEQ 96-well plates, and each plate was treated as a replicate. Each replicate PCR for sorted subsets received approximately 220 ng genomic DNA, equal to roughly 33,000 T cell genomes. The purified libraries were quantified using a Qubit 3.0 fluorometer, sized with a Bioanalyzer 2100, and then quantified again using the KAPA Library Quantification kit. A separate single-read 150-cycle Illumina NextSeq 550 flow cell was used to sequence each immunoSEQ 96-well plate. The authors' pipeline ran thus. Because only junctional sequences without quality scores were contained in the immunoSEQ output, filtering matching that applied to full-length reads could not be performed. To assign V/J genes and CDR3, sequences were annotated using PyIR, a Python wrapper for IgBLAST v1.9, with IMGT germline references. Reads were removed for weak V/J assignments (E-value above 1e-6), missing CDR3, stop codons, out-of-frame junctions, or ambiguous translated residues. V3J clonotypes were defined as sequences sharing an identical inferred V gene, J gene, and CDR3 amino acid sequence. To compute the percentage overlap between repertoires, the number of shared unique clonotypes was divided by the size of the smaller repertoire. Repertoire richness was assessed with RTK rarefaction, the Chao1 estimator, and Recon v2.1 estimates of unobserved clonotypes. For all TCRbeta clonotypes obtained by the gDNA method from several donors, generation probabilities were computed with OLGA. This is the immuneACCESS table as TCRdb keeps it, with only in-frame sequences that have V and J called. A part of the clones is gone; compared with another copy, unresolved V genes explain less than half, and the rest is unexplained. The D gene and trimming were derived from the DNA, and the V and J assignments and clone size from that table. Within this sample are 2 million to 3 million clones, with under 95% of them counted one time only. Jointly, the top ten make up approximately 0.37% of the sample.

This chain is built from TRBV10-1 and TRBJ2-5, with TRBD2 as a weak D call on 6 bases. What was sequenced was naive CD4+ T cells from PBMCs. The cell subset or site label corresponds to: CD45RA+ positively selected. The receptor was derived from a man aged 18 to 30 in good health. Some clones in this sample may be carry-over from other donors' samples. At the DNA level, the sequence is TGCGCCACCGCACCGGGACTCGGAGGGCAAGAGACCCAGTACTTC. Its product reads: CATAPGLGGQETQYF.